The rows below give T cell receptor beta chains drawn from one sample of a study of T cell responses to AZD1222 COVID-19 vaccine. Some clones are missing from TCRdb's copy, which holds only in-frame ones; the method was immunoSEQ multiplex PCR. The table shows about 85,000 clones, with 85% to 90% occurring only once. Specimen: peripheral blood, collected on day 0 of AZD1222 vaccination. These receptors all come from an adult in good health. CDR3s include the opening cysteine and the closing phenylalanine or tryptophan. The D gene is left open where the match is weak. Clone size, where shown, is once, few, many, or a class for clones that have expanded.

V gene	D gene	clone size	CDR3 length	J gene	CDR3 DNA	CDR3 protein
TRBV3-1/TRBV3-2	TRBD2	-	19	TRBJ2-7	TGTGCCAGCAGCCAAGGGAGGGGGACTAGCGGGCCAGTGACCTACGAGCAGTACTTC	CASSQGRGTSGPVTYEQYF
TRBV28	TRBD2	-	14	TRBJ2-1	TGTGCCAGCAGGGGACTAGCGGCATACAATGAGCAGTTCTTC	CASRGLAAYNEQFF
TRBV6-5	-	many	12	TRBJ2-7	TGTGCCAGTTCGAAGGGGATGTACGAGCAGTACTTC	CASSKGMYEQYF
TRBV10-3	-	-	14	TRBJ2-7	TGTGCCATCAGTCTGAAGGGGAATACCTACGAGCAGTACTTC	CAISLKGNTYEQYF
TRBV9	-	-	14	TRBJ1-1	TGTGCCAGCAGCGTCATGGATGGGAACACTGAAGCTTTCTTT	CASSVMDGNTEAFF
TRBV4-3	-	-	15	TRBJ1-2	TGCGCCAGCAGCCAAGAACCCAGAGACAACTATGGCTACACCTTC	CASSQEPRDNYGYTF
TRBV5-8	TRBD1	-	16	TRBJ2-3	TGTGCCAGCAGCCTACGGGCAGGGGGTACCACAGATACGCAGTATTTT	CASSLRAGGTTDTQYF
TRBV15	TRBD2	-	18	TRBJ2-3	TGTGCCACCAGCAGGGCCCCTAGCGGGAGCCCCCAAGGGGATACGCAGTATTTT	CATSRAPSGSPQGDTQYF
TRBV7-6	-	-	16	TRBJ1-5	TGTGCCAGCAGCTTAGGGCTGGCAGAAACCAATCAGCCCCAGCATTTT	CASSLGLAETNQPQHF
TRBV14	TRBD2	-	12	TRBJ2-7	TGTGCCAGCAGCCGAGGGAGGGACGAGCAGTACTTC	CASSRGRDEQYF
TRBV3-1/TRBV3-2	-	-	15	TRBJ1-1	TGTGCCAGCAGCCAAGATCTTCGAACAGGAGCCGAAGCTTTCTTT	CASSQDLRTGAEAFF
TRBV7-9	-	-	11	TRBJ1-1	TGTGTCAGCAGGGTGAACACTGAAGCTTTCTTT	CVSRVNTEAFF
TRBV24-1	-	few	16	TRBJ2-2	TGTGCCACCAGTGATTTTAAAGGGTCCGGCACCGGGGAGCTGTTTTTT	CATSDFKGSGTGELFF
TRBV19	TRBD1	once	15	TRBJ1-4	TGTGCCAGTAGTATAGTCCAGGGGGCTAATGAAAAACTGTTTTTT	CASSIVQGANEKLFF
TRBV5-1	TRBD1	-	14	TRBJ1-4	TGCGCCAGCAGCACGGGACAGGGGGAGGAAAAACTGTTTTTT	CASSTGQGEEKLFF
TRBV5-4	-	-	16	TRBJ2-2	TGTGCCAGCAGCTTGGCCAAACAGGGGAACACCGGGGAGCTGTTTTTT	CASSLAKQGNTGELFF
TRBV12-3/TRBV12-4	-	once	12	TRBJ1-1	TGTGCCAGCAGTTGGCAGAACACTGAAGCTTTCTTT	CASSWQNTEAFF
TRBV7-9	-	-	13	TRBJ1-4	TGTGCCAGCATCCGGGCCTGGGGTGAAAAACTGTTTTTT	CASIRAWGEKLFF
TRBV2	TRBD2	-	15	TRBJ2-7	TGTGCCAGCAGGCTAGCGGGAGGCTTTTCCTTGGAGCAGTACTTC	CASRLAGGFSLEQYF
TRBV19	-	-	15	TRBJ2-5	TGTGCCAGTAGTAAGGCCAACGGTATGGGAGAGACCCAGTACTTC	CASSKANGMGETQYF
TRBV9	TRBD1	-	16	TRBJ1-2	TGTGCCAGCAGCCCCCGTGGACAGGGTGGCCTGGGGGGCTACACCTTC	CASSPRGQGGLGGYTF
TRBV4-1	TRBD2	-	21	TRBJ2-7	TGCGCCAGCAGCCGACCGTCACGGGACTACGACCCTGATGCCTTCGACTACGAGCAGTACTTC	CASSRPSRDYDPDAFDYEQYF